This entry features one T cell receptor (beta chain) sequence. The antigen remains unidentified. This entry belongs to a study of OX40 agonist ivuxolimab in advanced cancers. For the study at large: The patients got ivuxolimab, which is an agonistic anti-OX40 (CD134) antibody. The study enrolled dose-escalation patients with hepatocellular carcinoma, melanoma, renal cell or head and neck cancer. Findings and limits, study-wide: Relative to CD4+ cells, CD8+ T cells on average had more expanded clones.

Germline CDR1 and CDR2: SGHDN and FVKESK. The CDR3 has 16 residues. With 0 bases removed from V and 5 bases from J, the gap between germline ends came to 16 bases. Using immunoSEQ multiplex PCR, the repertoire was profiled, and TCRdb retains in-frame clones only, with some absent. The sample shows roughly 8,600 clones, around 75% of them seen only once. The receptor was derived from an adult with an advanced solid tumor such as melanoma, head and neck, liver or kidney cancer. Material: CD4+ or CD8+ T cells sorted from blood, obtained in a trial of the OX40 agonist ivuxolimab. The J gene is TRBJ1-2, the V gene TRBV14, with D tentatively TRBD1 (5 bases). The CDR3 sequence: CASSQDWAGKVYGYTF. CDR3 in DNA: TGTGCCAGCAGCCAAGACTGGGCAGGGAAGGTGTATGGCTACACCTTC.